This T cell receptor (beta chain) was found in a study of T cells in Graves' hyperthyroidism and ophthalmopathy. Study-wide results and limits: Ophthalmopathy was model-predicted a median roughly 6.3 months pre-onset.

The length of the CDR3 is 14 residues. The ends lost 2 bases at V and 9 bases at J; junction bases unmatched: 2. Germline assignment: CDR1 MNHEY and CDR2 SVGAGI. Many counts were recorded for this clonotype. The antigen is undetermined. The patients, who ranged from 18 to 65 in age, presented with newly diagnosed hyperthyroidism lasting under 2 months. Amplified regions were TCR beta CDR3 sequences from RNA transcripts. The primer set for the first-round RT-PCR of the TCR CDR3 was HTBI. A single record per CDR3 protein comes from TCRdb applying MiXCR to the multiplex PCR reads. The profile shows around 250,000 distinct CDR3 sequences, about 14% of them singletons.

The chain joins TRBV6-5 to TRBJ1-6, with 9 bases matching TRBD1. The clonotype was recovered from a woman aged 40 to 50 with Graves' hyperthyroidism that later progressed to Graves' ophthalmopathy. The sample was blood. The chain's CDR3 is CASSYVQGASPLHF. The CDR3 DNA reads TGTGCCAGCAGTTACGTACAGGGGGCTTCACCCCTCCACTTT.